This T cell receptor (beta chain) comes out of a study of CD8 T cells in Susac syndrome. As for this clonotype: Sequence at one end of the junction differs from germline and may be a read error.

Negative magnetic isolation gave CD8+ and CD4+ cells; FACS enriched CD8+ TEMRA. When the RNA was reverse transcribed, random hexamers were used with an input of roughly 0.45 to 1 ug. TCRdb re-analysed the immunoSEQ multiplex PCR reads in MiXCR, keeping a single row per CDR3 protein. The table records about 300,000 distinct CDR3 sequences, more than 75% of them present only once. Germline loops: CDR1 MNHNS, CDR2 SASEGT. There are 12 residues in the CDR3. The chain links TRBV6-1 to TRBJ2-7; D unclear. The sequence derives from a human donor with multiple sclerosis. Material: CD8+ T cells from PBMCs. CDR3 nucleotide sequence: TGTGCCAGCAGTGAAGTGTCCTACGAGCAGCACTTC. It translates to CASSEVSYEQHF.